The clone carrying this T cell receptor (beta chain) showed up just once. The target antigen is unknown. The sample comes from a study of T cell responses to AZD1222 COVID-19 vaccine. Study-level background: Second doses that came at about 4 or about 12 weeks were put together. Study findings and constraints: Of spike-specific TCRs, nearly half reportedly target regions left unmutated in variants. Spike-wide vaccine-associated CD4 TCRs dominated at 160-218 and 743-854. The donors showed a predominance of white British ancestry and of females, with possible underestimation of clonal diversity.

Assay: immunoSEQ multiplex PCR; the TCRdb copy retains only in-frame clones and omits some. The sample has approximately 110,000 clones, roughly 82% seen once. CDR1 and CDR2 from the germline V gene are MNHEY and SVGEGT. This CDR3 contains 13 residues. The ends were cut back, 6 bases at V and 5 bases at J, with 13 bases in the middle. This TCR was recovered from an adult in good health. This chain connects TRBV6-2 or TRBV6-3 to TRBJ1-1; tentatively, D is TRBD1 (5 bases). The material was peripheral blood, obtained on day 0 of AZD1222 vaccination. The CDR3: CASSRRGGTEAFF. CDR3 coding DNA: TGTGCCAGCAGCCGAAGGGGTGGGACTGAAGCTTTCTTT.